Below are 27 T cell receptor beta chains sequenced from a single sample in a study of a mutant IDH1 vaccine in newly diagnosed glioma. TCRdb's copy holds only in-frame clones and misses some; the assay was immunoSEQ multiplex PCR. The repertoire has about 56,000 clones, over 70% of them found once; the top ten carry over 4.5%. The time point: week 47, end of study. A single vaccine dose contained 300 ug of mutant IDH1 20-mer peptide, and topical imiquimod was used with it. These receptors lack a known antigen. The sequencing here drew on PBMCs, taken from a glioma patient whose treatment included an IDH1 peptide vaccine. These receptor sequences come from a man aged 45 to 65 with glioma.

The sample holds one count of this clone. The J gene is TRBJ2-1, the V gene TRBV29-1; TRBD2 matches 9 bases. Germline V gene lookup returns CDR1 SQVTM and CDR2 ANQGSEA. The V and J ends lost 5 bases and 4 bases, in that order; junction bases with no gene match: 9. This CDR3 has 15 residues. The CDR3 sequence is CSVPISGGLYNEQFF. CDR3 nucleotides: TGCAGCGTTCCCATTAGCGGGGGCCTATACAATGAGCAGTTCTTC.

This clone was recorded once. This chain joins TRBV5-1 and TRBJ2-5; 8 bases align to TRBD1. V gave up 0 bases and J gave up 5 bases; unmatched junction bases: 3. The CDR3 consists of 14 residues. Germline-derived CDR1 and CDR2 are SGHRS and YFSETQ. As DNA, the CDR3 is TGCGCCAGCAGCTTGGGGACAGGGTCGGAGACCCAGTACTTC. This sequence encodes CASSLGTGSETQYF.

The chain carries TRBV5-1 and TRBJ2-7; 8 bases line up with TRBD1. V gave up 4 bases and J gave up 5 bases; unmatched junction bases: 8. The CDR3 loop spans 14 amino acids. CDR1 and CDR2 (germline): SGHRS, YFSETQ. The CDR3 region has the DNA TGCGCCAGCAGCCCCCGGACAGGGTTCGACGAGCAGTACTTC. The encoded protein is CASSPRTGFDEQYF.

The V gene is TRBV4-1, the J gene TRBJ1-1, with D maybe TRBD1 (6 bases). V lost 4 bases and J lost 7, with 16 bases in between. Germline V gives CDR1 MGHRA, CDR2 YSYEKL. This CDR3 spans 14 amino acids. The CDR3 sequence: CASSPGPGADEAFF. Here the CDR3 DNA reads TGCGCCAGCAGCCCCGGGCCGGGGGCAGATGAAGCTTTCTTT.

The chain joins TRBV19 to TRBJ2-2; D ambiguous. The CDR3 sequence is 12 residues long. Trimming pared 5 bases from V and 4 bases from J, leaving 5 bases between. CDR1 and CDR2 (germline): LNHDA, SQIVND (reference sequence). CDR3 DNA sequence: TGTGCCAGTAGTTCCATCACCGGGGAGCTGTTTTTT. Its translation: CASSSITGELFF.

The chain is built from TRBV30 and TRBJ2-4; no reliable D call. V lost 0 bases and J lost 1, with 13 bases in between. The CDR3 loop spans 16 amino acids. CDR1 is GTSNPN and CDR2 is SVGIG in the germline V gene (reference sequence). The CDR3 spells CAWSVYGSRAKNIQYF. CDR3 in DNA: TGTGCCTGGAGTGTTTACGGGTCCAGGGCCAAAAACATTCAGTACTTC.

V is TRBV9 and J is TRBJ2-2, with unresolved D. The germline V and J ends were trimmed by 3 bases and 6 bases, with 12 bases remaining between them. The CDR3 runs to 14 residues. Germline V gene lookup returns CDR1 SGDLS and CDR2 YYNGEE. The CDR3 loop reads CASSGGIHPGELFF. Written as DNA, the CDR3 is TGTGCCAGCAGCGGGGGTATCCACCCCGGGGAGCTGTTTTTT.

This clone showed up just once. At one end, the junction sequence differs from germline, possibly due to a read error. The V gene is TRBV14, the J gene TRBJ2-5; D could derive from TRBD1 or TRBD2 (6 bases each). Germline V gene lookup returns CDR1 SGHDN and CDR2 FVKESK. The CDR3 is 14 residues long. The CDR3 is CASTQGGIMETQYF. For the CDR3, the DNA is TGTGCCAGCACCCAAGGGGGGATTATGGAGACCCAGTACTTC.

This chain connects TRBV6-6 to TRBJ1-2; no clear D gene. The CDR3 sequence is 11 residues long. Germline V CDR1 and CDR2: MNHNY, SVGAGI (reference sequence). V lost 10 bases and J lost 6, with 12 bases in between. As DNA, the CDR3 is TGTGCCACTAGACGAGCTCATGGCTACACCTTC. Its protein is CATRRAHGYTF.

This clone is a singleton in its sample. This chain uses TRBV5-4 with TRBJ1-3; D is undetermined. The CDR3 is made up of 13 amino acids. V dropped 1 base and J dropped 2 bases, with 4 bases sitting between them. Germline CDR1 is SGHNT and CDR2 is YYREEE (reference sequence). The CDR3 DNA reads as TGTGCCAGCAGCTTGAGCCCTGGAAACACCATATATTTT. Residues: CASSLSPGNTIYF.

The rearrangement uses TRBV9 and TRBJ1-2; tentative D call: TRBD1 (6 bases). CDR1 SGDLS and CDR2 YYNGEE come from the germline V gene. This CDR3 has 15 residues. V was clipped by 4 bases and J by 3 bases, with 16 bases between them. The CDR3 DNA sequence: TGTGCCAGCAGCACGAGGACAGCCGATTACTATGGCTACACCTTC. It encodes CASSTRTADYYGYTF.

CDR3 nucleotide sequence: TGTGCCAGCAGTTCCCGACAGCCCTCAGGGCCCCAGCATTTT. As protein: CASSSRQPSGPQHF. The chain links TRBV6-5 to TRBJ1-5; weak D call: TRBD1 (5 bases). The CDR3 extends over 14 amino acids. The V end lost 4 bases, the J end lost 9 bases, and 16 bases lay between the germline ends. Germline-derived CDR1 and CDR2 are MNHEY and SVGAGI.

The table lists this clone with a few counts. This sequence joins TRBV5-4 and TRBJ1-4; 7 positions agree with TRBD1. J gave up 7 bases and V 2 bases, and 8 bases lay outside the gene matches. The germline gives CDR1 SGHNT, CDR2 YYREEE (reference sequence). The CDR3 is made up of 15 amino acids. CDR3 sequence: CASSFEGGRGEKLFF. In DNA form, the CDR3 reads TGTGCCAGCAGCTTCGAAGGGGGCAGGGGTGAAAAACTGTTTTTT.

The V gene is TRBV4-1, the J gene TRBJ2-1; D is unclear. CDR3 length: 16 residues. Germline V lookup: CDR1 MGHRA, CDR2 YSYEKL. Trimming pared 1 base from V and 0 bases from J, leaving 10 bases between. The chain's CDR3 is CASSQVFSSSYNEQFF. In DNA, the CDR3 is TGCGCCAGCAGCCAAGTCTTTTCCAGCTCCTACAATGAGCAGTTCTTC.

This chain connects TRBV5-1 to TRBJ1-1; D is perhaps TRBD1 (5 bases). The germline V and J ends were trimmed by 0 bases and 1 base, with 10 bases remaining between them. CDR1 and CDR2 from the germline V gene are SGHRS and YFSETQ. This CDR3 is built from 15 residues. This CDR3 reads CASSLDGTANTEAFF. CDR3 in DNA: TGCGCCAGCAGCTTGGACGGGACTGCGAACACTGAAGCTTTCTTT.

The CDR3 bases are TGTGCCAGCAGTGGGGGGGGCGAGCAGTACTTC. Translation gives CASSGGGEQYF. This sequence joins TRBV27 and TRBJ2-7, with 7 bases aligning to TRBD2. In germline, CDR1 is MNHEY, CDR2 SMNVEV (reference sequence). Germline trimming cut 5 bases from V and 6 bases from J; bases unmatched to any gene: 1. This CDR3 contains 11 residues.

By its share, this clone is medium-sized. The V call is TRBV5-4, the J call TRBJ2-1; TRBD1 matches 8 bases. The germline V gene has CDR1 SGHNT and CDR2 YYREEE (reference sequence). With 3 bases clipped from V and 10 bases from J, the junction kept 3 bases outside the gene matches. This CDR3 region has 12 residues. Written as DNA, the CDR3 is TGTGCCAGCAGCTGGACAGGGAGCGAGCAGTTCTTC. Translating it yields CASSWTGSEQFF.

The chain joins TRBV9 to TRBJ2-1; tentative D call: TRBD1 (7 bases). The CDR3 consists of 15 residues. The V end lost 4 bases, the J end lost 0 bases, and 11 bases lay between the germline ends. From germline, CDR1 is SGDLS and CDR2 YYNGEE. CDR3 loop: CASSRGDSSYNEQFF. The CDR3 nucleotides read TGTGCCAGCAGCAGGGGGGACAGCTCCTACAATGAGCAGTTCTTC.

This clone was seen once. This chain joins TRBV5-1 and TRBJ2-1; 8 bases are shared with TRBD2. The V gene's germline CDR1 is SGHRS and CDR2 YFSETQ. Germline trimming cut 3 bases from V and 2 bases from J; bases unmatched to any gene: 7. The CDR3 has 16 residues. The CDR3 nucleotides read TGCGCCAGCAGCTATCCCGGGACTAGGACCTACAATGAGCAGTTCTTC. As protein: CASSYPGTRTYNEQFF.

The V call is TRBV10-3, the J call TRBJ1-1, with TRBD1 matching over 9 bases. The germline V gene has CDR1 ENHRY and CDR2 SYGVKD. The CDR3 loop spans 13 amino acids. The J segment lost 11 bases and the V segment lost 7 bases, leaving 11 bases of the junction unmatched. Here the CDR3 DNA reads TGTGCCATCACCCCCGGACAGGGGAGTCCGGCTTTCTTT. This encodes CAITPGQGSPAFF.

The CDR3 sequence: CASSTTGNNQPQHF. As DNA, the CDR3 is TGTGCCAGCAGTACGACAGGGAACAATCAGCCCCAGCATTTT. This chain uses TRBV6-6 with TRBJ1-5; 7 bases agree with TRBD1. Looked up from germline, CDR1 is MNHNY and CDR2 is SVGAGI (reference sequence). V shed 5 bases, J shed 3 bases, and the junction held 4 bases outside the gene matches. The CDR3 is 14 amino acids.

This clone was found a few times. Other nucleotide sequences from this sample produce the same CDR3. The chain is built from TRBV18 and TRBJ1-1; D perhaps matches TRBD1 (5 bases). V dropped 3 bases and J dropped 3 bases, with 11 bases sitting between them. Per the germline V gene, CDR1 is KGHSH and CDR2 is LQKENI. The CDR3 totals 14 residues. In DNA, the CDR3 is TGTGCCAGCTCACCCCGGCGGGGGGACACTGAAGCTTTCTTT. Translated: CASSPRRGDTEAFF.

J is TRBJ1-1 and V is TRBV5-1, with D tentatively TRBD1 (5 bases). CDR3 length equals 14 residues. Trimming left V 2 bases short and J 4 bases short, with 12 bases between. The germline V gene encodes CDR1 SGHRS and CDR2 YFSETQ. DNA of the CDR3: TGCGCCAGCAGCTTCAAAACAGGAGGCACTGAAGCTTTCTTT. It encodes CASSFKTGGTEAFF.

V and J are TRBV6-5 and TRBJ2-1, with no clear D. The V and J ends lost 6 bases and 0 bases respectively, with 6 bases between them. Germline V gene sequence: CDR1 MNHEY, CDR2 SVGAGI. This CDR3 contains 13 residues. The CDR3 nucleotides read TGTGCCAGCAGGTCGAGCTCCTACAATGAGCAGTTCTTC. Translated: CASRSSSYNEQFF.

The V gene is TRBV5-1, the J gene TRBJ2-3, with D possibly TRBD1 on 5 matching bases. This CDR3 comprises 13 residues. Trimming shortened V by 5 bases and J by 5 bases, and 12 bases separated the two germline ends. Germline values: CDR1 SGHRS, CDR2 YFSETQ. The chain's CDR3 is CASSQSGQDTQYF. For the CDR3, the DNA is TGCGCCAGCAGTCAGTCAGGGCAAGATACGCAGTATTTT. Drawing the rest from reference TRBV5-1 and TRBJ2-3, the complete variable domain is KAGVTQTPRYLIKTRGQQVTLSCSPISGHRSVSWYQQTPGQGLQFLFEYFSETQRNKGNFPGRFSGRQFSNSRSEMNVSTLELGDSALYLCASSQSGQDTQYFGPGTRLTVL.

By share, this clone ranks as medium-sized. This chain joins TRBV5-1 and TRBJ1-3; D is ambiguous. Germline V gene data show CDR1 as SGHRS and CDR2 as YFSETQ. CDR3 length: 12 residues. Trimming stripped 3 bases from V and 10 bases from J, with 11 bases between. The CDR3 sequence is CASSSTMGTIYF. The CDR3, as DNA: TGCGCCAGCAGCTCGACCATGGGTACCATATATTTT.

The count of this clone is one. The CDR3 DNA is TGTGCCAGCACCCAGGGGGCGATATATGGCTACACCTTC. It encodes CASTQGAIYGYTF. The rearrangement uses TRBV6-1 and TRBJ1-2, with TRBD1 matching 8 bases. J gave up 5 bases and V 7 bases, and 6 bases lay outside the gene matches. The CDR3 totals 13 residues. CDR1 is MNHNS and CDR2 is SASEGT in the germline V gene.